This T cell receptor beta chain was captured by sequencing in a study of a mutant IDH1 vaccine in newly diagnosed glioma. Study at large: Vaccinations were initiated 4-6 weeks following radiotherapy alone, or were given together with temozolomide cycles.

Using immunoSEQ multiplex PCR, the repertoire was profiled, and TCRdb retains in-frame clones only, with some absent. The sample shows under 35,000 clones, more than 60% of them seen only once. Study conclusions and caveats: Across multiple MHC alleles, approximately 93% of patients had vaccine-induced responses. Apparently, pseudoprogression bore no relation to changes among the top peripheral T cell clonotypes.

Germline V lookup: CDR1 MNHNS, CDR2 SASEGT. This CDR3 comprises 14 residues. The ends were cut back, 1 base at V and 9 bases at J, with 10 bases in the middle. Noted time point: week 35, safety follow-up. Every vaccination contained 300 ug of the mutant IDH1 20-mer peptide and was paired with topical imiquimod. Patients were given eight vaccinations, scheduled in weeks 1, 3, 5, 7, 11, 15, 19 and 23. In the case of this clone: Antigen unknown.

Sequencing used PBMCs, obtained from a glioma patient whose treatment included an IDH1 peptide vaccine. The source of this sequence is a middle-aged man with glioma. This sequence joins TRBV6-1 and TRBJ1-6; unclear D gene. This CDR3 is CASSEDTHGSPLHF. CDR3 DNA: TGTGCCAGCAGTGAAGACACTCATGGTTCACCCCTCCACTTT.